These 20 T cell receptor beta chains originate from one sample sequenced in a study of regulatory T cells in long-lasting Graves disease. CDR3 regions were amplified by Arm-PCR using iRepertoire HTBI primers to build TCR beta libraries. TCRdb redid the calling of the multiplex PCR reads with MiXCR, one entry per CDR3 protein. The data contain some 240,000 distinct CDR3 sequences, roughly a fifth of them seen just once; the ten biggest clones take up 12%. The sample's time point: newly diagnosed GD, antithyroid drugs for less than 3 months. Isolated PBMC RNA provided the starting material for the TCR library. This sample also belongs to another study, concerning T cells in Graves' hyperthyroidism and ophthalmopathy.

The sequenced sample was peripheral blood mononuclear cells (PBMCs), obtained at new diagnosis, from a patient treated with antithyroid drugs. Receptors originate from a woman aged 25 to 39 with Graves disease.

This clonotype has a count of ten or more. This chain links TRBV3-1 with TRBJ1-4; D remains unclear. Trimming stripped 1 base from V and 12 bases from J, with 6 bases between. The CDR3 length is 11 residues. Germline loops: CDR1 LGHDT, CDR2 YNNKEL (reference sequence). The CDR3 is CASSQAQELFF. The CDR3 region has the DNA TGTGCCAGCAGCCAAGCCCAAGAACTGTTTTTT.

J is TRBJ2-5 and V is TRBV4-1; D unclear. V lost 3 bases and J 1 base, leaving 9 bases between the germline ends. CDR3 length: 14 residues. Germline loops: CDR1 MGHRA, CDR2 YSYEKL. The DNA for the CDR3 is TGCGCCAGCAGCCAGGGAAGGGCCCAAGAGACCCAGTACTTC. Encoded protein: CASSQGRAQETQYF.

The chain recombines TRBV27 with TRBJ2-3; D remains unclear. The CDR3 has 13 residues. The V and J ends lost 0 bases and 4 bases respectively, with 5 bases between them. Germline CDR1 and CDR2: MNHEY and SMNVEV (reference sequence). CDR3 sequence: CASSLSVADTQYF. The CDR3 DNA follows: TGTGCCAGCAGTTTATCTGTCGCAGATACGCAGTATTTT.

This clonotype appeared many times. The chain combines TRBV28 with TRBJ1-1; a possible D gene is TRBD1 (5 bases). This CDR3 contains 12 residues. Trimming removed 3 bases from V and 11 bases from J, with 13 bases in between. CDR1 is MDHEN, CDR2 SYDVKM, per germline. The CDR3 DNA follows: TGTGCCAGCAGTTTCAGGGACCAACGGGCTTTCTTT. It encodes CASSFRDQRAFF.

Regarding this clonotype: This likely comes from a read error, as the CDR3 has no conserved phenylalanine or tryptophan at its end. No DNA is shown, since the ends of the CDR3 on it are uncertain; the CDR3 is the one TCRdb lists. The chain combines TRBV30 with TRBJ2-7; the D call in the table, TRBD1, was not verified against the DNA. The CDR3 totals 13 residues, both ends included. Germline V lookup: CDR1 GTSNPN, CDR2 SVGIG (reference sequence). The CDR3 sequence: CAWGLGGRYEQSL.

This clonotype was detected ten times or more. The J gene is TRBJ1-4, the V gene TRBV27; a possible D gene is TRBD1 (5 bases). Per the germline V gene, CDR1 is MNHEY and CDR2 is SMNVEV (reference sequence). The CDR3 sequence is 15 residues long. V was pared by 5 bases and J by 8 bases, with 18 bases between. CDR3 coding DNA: TGTGCCAGCAGTCCCGCCGGGGGGGTAAGGGAAAAACTGTTTTTT. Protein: CASSPAGGVREKLFF.

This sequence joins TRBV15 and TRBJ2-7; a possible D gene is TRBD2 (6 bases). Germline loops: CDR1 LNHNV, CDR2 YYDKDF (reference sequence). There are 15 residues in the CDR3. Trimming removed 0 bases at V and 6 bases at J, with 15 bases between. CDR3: CATSREARDFREQYF. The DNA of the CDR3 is TGTGCCACCAGCAGAGAGGCCAGGGACTTCCGCGAGCAGTACTTC.

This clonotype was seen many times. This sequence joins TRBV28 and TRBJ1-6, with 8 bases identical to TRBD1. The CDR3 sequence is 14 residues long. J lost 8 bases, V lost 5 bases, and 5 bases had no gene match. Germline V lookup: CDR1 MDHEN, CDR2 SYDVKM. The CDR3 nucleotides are TGTGCCAGCAGTCCCACAGGGGGTTATTCACCCCTCCACTTT. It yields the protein CASSPTGGYSPLHF.

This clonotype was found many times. The CDR3 loop is CASSVSGTPIYGYTF. The CDR3 nucleotides are TGTGCCAGCAGCGTATCCGGGACCCCCATCTATGGCTACACCTTC. The chain joins TRBV14 to TRBJ1-2; D may be TRBD1 (5 bases). V was pared by 5 bases and J by 4 bases, with 17 bases between. CDR3 size: 15 residues. The germline CDR1 and CDR2 sequences are SGHDN and FVKESK.

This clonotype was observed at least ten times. The DNA of the CDR3 is TGTGCCTGGACTCCAGGGACAGGGGGCTCCTATGGCTACACCTTC. Translation gives CAWTPGTGGSYGYTF. The J gene is TRBJ1-2, the V gene TRBV30; 12 bases are a match to TRBD1. This CDR3 region has 15 residues. Unmatched junction bases numbered 7, after V lost 4 bases and J lost 4 bases. Germline loops: CDR1 GTSNPN, CDR2 SVGIG (reference sequence).

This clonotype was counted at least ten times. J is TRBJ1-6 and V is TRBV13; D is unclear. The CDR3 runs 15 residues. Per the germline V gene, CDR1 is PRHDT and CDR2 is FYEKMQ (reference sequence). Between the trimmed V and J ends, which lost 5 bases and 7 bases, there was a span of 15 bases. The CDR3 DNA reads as TGTGCCAGCAGCGAAGGGATCCACCAGAATTCACCCCTCCACTTT. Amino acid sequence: CASSEGIHQNSPLHF.

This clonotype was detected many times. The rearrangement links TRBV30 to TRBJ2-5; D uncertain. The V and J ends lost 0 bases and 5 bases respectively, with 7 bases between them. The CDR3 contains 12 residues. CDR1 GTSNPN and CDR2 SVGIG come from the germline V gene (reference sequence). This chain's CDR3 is CAWSVKPETQYF. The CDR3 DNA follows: TGTGCCTGGAGTGTAAAGCCCGAGACCCAGTACTTC.

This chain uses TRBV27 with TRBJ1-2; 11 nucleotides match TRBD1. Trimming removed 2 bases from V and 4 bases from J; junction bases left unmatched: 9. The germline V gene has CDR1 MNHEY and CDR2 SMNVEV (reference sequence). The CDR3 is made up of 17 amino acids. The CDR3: CASSLETGTGGFYGYTF. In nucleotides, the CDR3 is TGTGCCAGCAGTTTAGAGACCGGGACAGGGGGTTTCTATGGCTACACCTTC.

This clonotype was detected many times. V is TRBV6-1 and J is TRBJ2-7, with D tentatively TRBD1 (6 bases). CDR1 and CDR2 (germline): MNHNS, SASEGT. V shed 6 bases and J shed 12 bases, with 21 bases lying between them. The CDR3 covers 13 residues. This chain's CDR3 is CASRSRQVVEVYF. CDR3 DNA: TGTGCCAGCAGGTCCCGACAGGTAGTGGAGGTGTACTTC.

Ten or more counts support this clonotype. This CDR3 is CASSFGTGDYEQYF. CDR3 DNA sequence: TGTGCCAGCAGCTTCGGGACAGGTGATTACGAGCAGTACTTC. This sequence joins TRBV7-9 and TRBJ2-7; 8 bases are a match to TRBD1. This CDR3 spans 14 amino acids. Unmatched junction bases numbered 5, after V lost 3 bases and J lost 4 bases. Looked up from germline, CDR1 is SEHNR and CDR2 is FQNEAQ (reference sequence).

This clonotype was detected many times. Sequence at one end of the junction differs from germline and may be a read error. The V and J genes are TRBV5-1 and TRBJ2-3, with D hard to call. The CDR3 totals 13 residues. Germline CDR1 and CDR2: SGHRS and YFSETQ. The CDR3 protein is CASSLEGTDTQYF. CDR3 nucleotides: TGTGCCAGCAGCTTAGAGGGCACAGATACGCAGTATTTT.

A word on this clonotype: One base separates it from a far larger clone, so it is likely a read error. The CDR3 spells CASSAGASNYGYTF. For the CDR3, the DNA is TGTGCCAGCAGTGCAGGGGCCTCTAACTATGGCTACACCTTC. V is TRBV2 and J is TRBJ1-2; D is possibly TRBD1 (6 bases). Trimming cost V 4 bases and J 0 bases, with 9 bases left between them. The CDR3 spans 14 residues. Germline CDR1 and CDR2: SNHLY and FYNNEI.

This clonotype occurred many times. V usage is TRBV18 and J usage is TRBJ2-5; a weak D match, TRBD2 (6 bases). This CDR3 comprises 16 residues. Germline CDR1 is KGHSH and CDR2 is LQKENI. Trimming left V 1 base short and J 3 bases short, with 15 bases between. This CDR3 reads CASSPLYGGPEETQYF. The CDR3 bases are TGTGCCAGCTCACCACTGTATGGAGGGCCGGAAGAGACCCAGTACTTC.

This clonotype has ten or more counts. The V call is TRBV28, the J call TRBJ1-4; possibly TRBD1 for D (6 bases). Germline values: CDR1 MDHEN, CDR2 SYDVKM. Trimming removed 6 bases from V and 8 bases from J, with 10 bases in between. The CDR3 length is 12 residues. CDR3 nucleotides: TGTGCCAGCAGATCCGACAGGGAAAAACTGTTTTTT. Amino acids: CASRSDREKLFF.

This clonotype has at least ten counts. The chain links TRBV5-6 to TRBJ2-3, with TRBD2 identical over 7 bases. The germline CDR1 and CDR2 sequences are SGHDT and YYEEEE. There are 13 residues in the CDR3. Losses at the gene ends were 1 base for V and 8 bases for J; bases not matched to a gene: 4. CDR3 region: CASSLRRGFTQYF. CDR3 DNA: TGTGCCAGCAGCTTGCGGCGGGGGTTTACGCAGTATTTT. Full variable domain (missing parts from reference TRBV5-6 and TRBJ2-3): DAGVTQSPTHLIKTRGQQVTLRCSPKSGHDTVSWYQQALGQGPQFIFQYYEEEERQRGNFPDRFSGHQFPNYSSELNVNALLLGDSALYLCASSLRRGFTQYFGPGTRLTVL.